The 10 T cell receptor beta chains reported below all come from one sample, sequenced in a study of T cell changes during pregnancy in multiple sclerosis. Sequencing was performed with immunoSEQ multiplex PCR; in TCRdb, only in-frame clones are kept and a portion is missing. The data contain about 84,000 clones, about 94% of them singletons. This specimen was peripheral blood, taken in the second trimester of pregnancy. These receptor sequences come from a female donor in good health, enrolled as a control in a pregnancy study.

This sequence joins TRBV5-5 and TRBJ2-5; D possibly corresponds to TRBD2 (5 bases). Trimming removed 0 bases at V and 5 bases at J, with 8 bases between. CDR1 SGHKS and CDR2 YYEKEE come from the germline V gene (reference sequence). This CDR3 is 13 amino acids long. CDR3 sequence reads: CASSLASFETQYF. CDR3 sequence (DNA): TGTGCCAGCAGCTTGGCTAGCTTCGAGACCCAGTACTTC.

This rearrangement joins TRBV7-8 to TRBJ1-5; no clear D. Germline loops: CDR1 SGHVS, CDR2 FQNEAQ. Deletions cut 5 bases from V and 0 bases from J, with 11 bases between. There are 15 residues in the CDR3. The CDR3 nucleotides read TGTGCCAGCAGCGCCAATACAGCTAGCAATCAGCCCCAGCATTTT. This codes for CASSANTASNQPQHF.

The DNA for the CDR3 is TGCGCCAGCAGCGAGGGACAGGGGGCTGGTGGAAACACCATATATTTT. Translated, it gives CASSEGQGAGGNTIYF. V and J are TRBV5-1 and TRBJ1-3; 12 nucleotides line up with TRBD1. Germline V lookup: CDR1 SGHRS, CDR2 YFSETQ. This CDR3 comprises 16 residues. V lost 4 bases and J lost 3; bases outside the gene matches: 5.

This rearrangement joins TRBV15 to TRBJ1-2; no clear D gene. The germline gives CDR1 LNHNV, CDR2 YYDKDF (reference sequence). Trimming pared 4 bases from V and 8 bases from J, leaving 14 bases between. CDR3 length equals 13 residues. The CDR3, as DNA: TGTGCCACCAGCAAGAGATTCGGGGAGGGCTACACCTTC. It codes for CATSKRFGEGYTF.

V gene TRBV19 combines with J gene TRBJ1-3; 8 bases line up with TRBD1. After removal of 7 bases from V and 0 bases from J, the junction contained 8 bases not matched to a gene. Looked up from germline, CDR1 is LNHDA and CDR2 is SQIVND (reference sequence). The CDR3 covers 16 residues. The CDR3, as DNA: TGTGCCAGTACCCAGACAGGGGCAATCTCTGGAAACACCATATATTTT. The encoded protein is CASTQTGAISGNTIYF.

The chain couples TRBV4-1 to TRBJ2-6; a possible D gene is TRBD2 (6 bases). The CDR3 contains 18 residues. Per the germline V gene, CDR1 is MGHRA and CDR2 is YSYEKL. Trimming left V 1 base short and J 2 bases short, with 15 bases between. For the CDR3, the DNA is TGCGCCAGCAGCCAAGTCTCAAGGAGGGTGGCTGGGGCCAACGTCCTGACTTTC. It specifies CASSQVSRRVAGANVLTF.

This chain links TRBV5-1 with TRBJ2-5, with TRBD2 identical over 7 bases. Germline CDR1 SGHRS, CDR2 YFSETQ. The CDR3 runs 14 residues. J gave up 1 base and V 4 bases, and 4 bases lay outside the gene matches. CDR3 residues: CASSPGGAQETQYF. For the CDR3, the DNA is TGCGCCAGCAGCCCGGGAGGAGCCCAAGAGACCCAGTACTTC. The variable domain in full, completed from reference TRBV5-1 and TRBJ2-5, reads KAGVTQTPRYLIKTRGQQVTLSCSPISGHRSVSWYQQTPGQGLQFLFEYFSETQRNKGNFPGRFSGRQFSNSRSEMNVSTLELGDSALYLCASSPGGAQETQYFGPGTRLLVL.

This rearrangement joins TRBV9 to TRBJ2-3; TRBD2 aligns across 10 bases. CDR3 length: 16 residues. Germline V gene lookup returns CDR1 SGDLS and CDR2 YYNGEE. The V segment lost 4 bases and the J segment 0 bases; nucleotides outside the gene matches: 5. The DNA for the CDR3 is TGTGCCAGCAGCCCACTAGCGGGGATAAGCACAGATACGCAGTATTTT. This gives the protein CASSPLAGISTDTQYF. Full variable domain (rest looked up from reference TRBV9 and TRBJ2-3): DSGVTQTPKHLITATGQRVTLRCSPRSGDLSVYWYQQSLDQGLQFLIQYYNGEERAKGNILERFSAQQFPDLHSELNLSSLELGDSALYFCASSPLAGISTDTQYFGPGTRLTVL.

As DNA, the CDR3 is TGTGCCAGTAGTATAAGCCCTTCAACTAATGAAAAACTGTTTTTT. Protein sequence: CASSISPSTNEKLFF. The chain combines TRBV19 with TRBJ1-4; unclear D gene. Germline-derived CDR1 and CDR2 are LNHDA and SQIVND (reference sequence). The V end lost 2 bases, the J end lost 0 bases, and 7 bases lay between the germline ends. This CDR3 has 15 residues.

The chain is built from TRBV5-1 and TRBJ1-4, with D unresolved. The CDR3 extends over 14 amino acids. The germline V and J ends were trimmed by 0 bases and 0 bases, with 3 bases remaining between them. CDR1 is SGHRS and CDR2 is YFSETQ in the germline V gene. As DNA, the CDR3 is TGCGCCAGCAGCTTGGGAGCAACTAATGAAAAACTGTTTTTT. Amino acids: CASSLGATNEKLFF.